This T cell receptor beta chain derives from a study of blood T cells in healthy people across ages. This clonotype turned up a few times. Sample-barcoded 5' priming and a J-beta primer mix drove a second PCR of roughly 7 to 11 cycles. Each CDR3 protein is one row after TCRdb ran MiXCR on the 5' RACE reads. The sample lists some 860,000 distinct CDR3 sequences; 56% were seen once. This receptor was obtained from a man aged 35 to 55 in good health. Material: blood.

As DNA, the CDR3 is TGTGCCAGCAGTTTTCCAGCTACGGATACGCAGTATTTT. Amino acids: CASSFPATDTQYF. The chain is built from TRBV6-2 or TRBV6-3 and TRBJ2-3; D not certain. V shed 4 bases and J shed 6 bases, with 11 bases lying between them. CDR1 and CDR2 (germline): MNHEY, SVGEGT. The CDR3 consists of 13 residues.